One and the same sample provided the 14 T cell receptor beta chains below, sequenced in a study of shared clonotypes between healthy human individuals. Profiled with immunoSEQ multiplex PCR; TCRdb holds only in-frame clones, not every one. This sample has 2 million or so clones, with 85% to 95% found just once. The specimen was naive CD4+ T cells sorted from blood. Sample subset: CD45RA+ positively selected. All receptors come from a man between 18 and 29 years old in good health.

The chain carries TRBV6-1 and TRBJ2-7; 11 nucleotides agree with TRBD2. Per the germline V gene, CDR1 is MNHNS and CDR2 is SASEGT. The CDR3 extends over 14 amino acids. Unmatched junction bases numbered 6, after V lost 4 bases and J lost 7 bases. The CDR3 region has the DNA TGTGCCAGCAGTGCAACTAGCGGGAGTAGGGAGCAGTACTTC. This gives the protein CASSATSGSREQYF.

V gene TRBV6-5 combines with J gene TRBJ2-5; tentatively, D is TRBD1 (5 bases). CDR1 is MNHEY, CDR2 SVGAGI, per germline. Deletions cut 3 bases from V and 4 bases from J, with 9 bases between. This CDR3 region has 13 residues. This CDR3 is CASSYQGGETQYF. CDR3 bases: TGTGCCAGCAGTTATCAGGGTGGAGAGACCCAGTACTTC.

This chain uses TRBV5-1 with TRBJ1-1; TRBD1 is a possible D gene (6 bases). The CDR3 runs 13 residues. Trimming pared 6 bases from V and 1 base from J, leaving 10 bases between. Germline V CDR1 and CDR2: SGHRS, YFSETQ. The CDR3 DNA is TGCGCCAGCAAGAGACAGGAGAACACTGAAGCTTTCTTT. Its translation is CASKRQENTEAFF.

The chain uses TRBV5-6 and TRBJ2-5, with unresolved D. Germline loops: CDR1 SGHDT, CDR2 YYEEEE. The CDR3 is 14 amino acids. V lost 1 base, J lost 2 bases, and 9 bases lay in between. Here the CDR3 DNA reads TGTGCCAGCAGCTTGTGGGGTAAACAAGAGACCCAGTACTTC. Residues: CASSLWGKQETQYF.

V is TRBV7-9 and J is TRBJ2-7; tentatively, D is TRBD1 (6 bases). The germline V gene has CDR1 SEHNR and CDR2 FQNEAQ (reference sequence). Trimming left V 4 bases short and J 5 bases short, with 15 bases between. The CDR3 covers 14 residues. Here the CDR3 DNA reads TGTGCCAGCAGCTCATCCGGGACAACTAACGAGCAGTACTTC. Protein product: CASSSSGTTNEQYF. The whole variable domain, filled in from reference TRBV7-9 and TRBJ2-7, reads DTGVSQNPRHKITKRGQNVTFRCDPISEHNRLYWYRQTLGQGPEFLTYFQNEAQLEKSRLLSDRFSAERPKGSFSTLEIQRTEQGDSAMYLCASSSSGTTNEQYFGPGTRLTVT.

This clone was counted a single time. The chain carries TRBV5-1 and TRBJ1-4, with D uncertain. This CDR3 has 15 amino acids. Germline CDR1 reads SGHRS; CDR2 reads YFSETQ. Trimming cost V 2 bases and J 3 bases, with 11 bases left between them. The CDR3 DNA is TGCGCCAGCAGCTTTCTGACCGCGGCTAATGAAAAACTGTTTTTT. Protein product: CASSFLTAANEKLFF.

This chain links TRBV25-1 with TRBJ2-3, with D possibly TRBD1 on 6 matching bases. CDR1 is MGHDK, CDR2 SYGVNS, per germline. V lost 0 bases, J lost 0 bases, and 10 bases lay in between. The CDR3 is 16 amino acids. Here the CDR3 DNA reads TGTGCCAGCAGTGAATATCGGACAGACAGCACAGATACGCAGTATTTT. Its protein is CASSEYRTDSTDTQYF.

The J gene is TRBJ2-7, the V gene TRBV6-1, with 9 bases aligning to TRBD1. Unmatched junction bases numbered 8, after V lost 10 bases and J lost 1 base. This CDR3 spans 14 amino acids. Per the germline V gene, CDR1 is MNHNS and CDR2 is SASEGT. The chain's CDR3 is CATTTGTGSYEQYF. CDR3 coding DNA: TGTGCCACCACGACCGGGACAGGGTCCTACGAGCAGTACTTC.

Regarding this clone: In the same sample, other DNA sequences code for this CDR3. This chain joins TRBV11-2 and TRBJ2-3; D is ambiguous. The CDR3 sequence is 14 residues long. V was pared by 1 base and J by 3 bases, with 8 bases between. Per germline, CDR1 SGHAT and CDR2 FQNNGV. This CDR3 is CASSLARSTDTQYF. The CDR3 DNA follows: TGTGCCAGCAGCTTAGCCAGGTCGACAGATACGCAGTATTTT.

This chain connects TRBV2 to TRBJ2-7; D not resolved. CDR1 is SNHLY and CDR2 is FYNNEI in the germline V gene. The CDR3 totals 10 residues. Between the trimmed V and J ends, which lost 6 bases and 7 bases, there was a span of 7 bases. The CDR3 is CASSLEEQYF. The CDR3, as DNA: TGTGCCAGCAGCCTCGAGGAGCAGTACTTC.

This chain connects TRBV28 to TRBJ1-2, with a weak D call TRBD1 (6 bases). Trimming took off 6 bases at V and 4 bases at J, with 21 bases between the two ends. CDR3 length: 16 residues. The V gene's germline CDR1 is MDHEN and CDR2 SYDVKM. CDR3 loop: CASRLSGTTKSYGYTF. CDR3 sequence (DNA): TGTGCCAGCAGACTATCCGGGACAACGAAGAGCTATGGCTACACCTTC.

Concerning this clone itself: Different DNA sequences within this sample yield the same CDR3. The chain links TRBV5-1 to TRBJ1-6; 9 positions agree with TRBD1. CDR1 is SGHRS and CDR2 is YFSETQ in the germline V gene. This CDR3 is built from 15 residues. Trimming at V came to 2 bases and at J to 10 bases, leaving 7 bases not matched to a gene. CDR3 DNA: TGCGCCAGCAGCTTAGCGGGACAGGGTCTGTCACCCCTCCACTTT. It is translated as CASSLAGQGLSPLHF.

Here the CDR3 DNA reads TGTGCCAGCTCCGGGCCCGGGGGCCAAGAGACCCAGTACTTC. Translated, it gives CASSGPGGQETQYF. The chain carries TRBV18 and TRBJ2-5, with D tentatively TRBD2 (6 bases). Per the germline V gene, CDR1 is KGHSH and CDR2 is LQKENI. The CDR3 contains 14 residues. V was pared by 6 bases and J by 1 base, with 12 bases between.

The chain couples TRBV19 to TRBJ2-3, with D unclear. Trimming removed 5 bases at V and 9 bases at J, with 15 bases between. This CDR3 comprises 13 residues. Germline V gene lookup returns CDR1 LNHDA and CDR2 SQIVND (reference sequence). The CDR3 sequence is CASSFGSPPTQYF. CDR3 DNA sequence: TGTGCCAGTAGTTTTGGTAGCCCCCCAACGCAGTATTTT.